This TCR beta chain was captured in a study of CD8+ T cells in alopecia areata (dated 2018 in TCRdb). Describing the broader study: The treated patients, all with moderate-to-severe alopecia areata, were enrolled in an open-label pilot trial of oral tofacitinib given at 5 to 10 mg twice daily. Patients received tofacitinib for 6 to 18 months and were then followed off drug for 6 months to check for delayed response and recurrence. Disease severity in treated patients was measured with the SALT score, which quantifies the percentage of affected scalp surface area. High-throughput TCRbeta sequencing was used to examine T cell clonal expansion in alopecia areata in both the C3H/HeJ mouse model and human patients. In humans, TCRbeta sequencing was performed on scalp tissue and on sorted CD4+ and CD8+ peripheral blood T cells from healthy controls and from patients with patchy or totalis/universalis alopecia areata. Patients on tofacitinib were biopsied at baseline and after 4 and 24 weeks of treatment, and several of the patients also had a later scalp biopsy. Scalp clonality was compared among normal scalp (n=4), patchy alopecia areata scalp (n=8), and alopecia totalis/universalis scalp (n=8). The RNA source kit depended on sample type: the PAXgene miRNA kit for fixed scalp, the miRNeasy kit for PBMCs, and the RNeasy kit for mouse skin. Amplification of TCRbeta CDR3 regions was done by immunoSEQ multiplex PCR using 35 Vbeta forward primers and 13 Jbeta reverse primers. Findings and caveats that apply to the study as a whole: During tofacitinib treatment, many expanded lesional clones stuck around in both scalp and blood, and this persistence may partly explain why relapse happens after treatment is stopped. Lesional scalp, especially in alopecia totalis/universalis, showed higher clonality and more expanded CD8+ clones than normal scalp, suggesting antigenic drive. Scalp clonality and the number of expanded CD8+ clones among the top 100 scalp clones were significantly decreased by tofacitinib. Shared TCR sequences between patients were less evident than in mice, which may be partly attributable to HLA diversity in the patient population. Because the treated cohort was small and had only one nonresponder, larger studies are needed to examine links between baseline CD8+ expansion and response. Resident alphabeta T cells in normal human skin are also sequenced, complicating scalp TCR repertoire analysis, unlike mouse skin dominated by gammadelta T cells.

The treatment or condition label here, explained by the study, means: oral pan-JAK inhibitor, 5-10 mg twice daily. From alopecia areata patients, peripheral blood was collected along with lesional scalp punch biopsies. After PBMCs were isolated by density centrifugation and stained for CD3, CD4 and CD8, a FACSAria was used to sort CD4+ and CD8+ T cells. The germline V end is reduced by 5 bases and the J end by 6 bases; junction bases left unmatched: 12. Per the germline V gene (reference sequence), PRHDT is the CDR1 and FYEKMQ is the CDR2. The CDR3 starts with the cysteine, ends with the phenylalanine, and has 16 residues. The kept DNA is CDR3 alone, 48 bases in frame from the first base. About this clone itself: This receptor's antigen is unknown. Base qualities were left out, and no much larger clone turns up one base away.

Preparation of the library involved the immunoSEQ multiplex PCR assay. RNA was extracted from all samples and reverse transcribed into cDNA as template for TCR sequencing. SuperScript III was used to make first-strand cDNA, primed with a 2:1 mix of oligo-dT and random hexamers. Amplification bias was assessed with a synthetic immune receptor repertoire, and residual bias was removed computationally. The authors' analysis ran thus. Raw reads were preprocessed for error removal, and CDR3 was defined according to IMGT conventions as running from the conserved cysteine to phenylalanine. Clonality was computed as 1 minus the Shannon entropy, with the entropy normalized by log2 of the number of productive unique TCRs. Whether each scalp clone was CD4 or CD8 was inferred by checking scalp TCRbeta sequences against the CD4 and CD8 repertoires from sorted blood. Sourced from immuneACCESS, this table was stored by TCRdb with only in-frame sequences that have V and J called. A share of the clones is absent; for the studies checked, an unresolved V gene accounts for under half, and the remainder has no known explanation. V, J and clone size are those of that table, while D and trimming were read from the DNA. The sample includes more than 200,000 clones, with 43% observed a single time. Of the sample, roughly 2.6% falls within the top ten clones.

The rearrangement combines TRBV13 with TRBJ2-7; TRBD2 aligns with 11 central bases. The sample was CD4+ T cells sorted from blood, taken between weeks 36 and 40, from a patient treated with tofacitinib. The origin of this receptor is a human donor with alopecia areata. CDR3 region: CASSPRGASGRSEQYF. The sequence in DNA is TGTGCCAGCAGCCCCCGTGGGGCTAGCGGGAGGTCCGAGCAGTACTTC.